Listed below are T cell receptor beta chains from one sample, sequenced in a study of blood T cell repertoires in COVID-19. Sequencing was performed with immunoSEQ multiplex PCR; in TCRdb, only in-frame clones are kept and a portion is missing. The data show some 220,000 clones, about 83% seen once. Sequenced: peripheral blood. All receptors derive from a man in his forties or fifties with acute or convalescent COVID-19. CDR3s include the opening cysteine and the closing phenylalanine or tryptophan. Each record gives: V gene, J gene, D gene, clone size, CDR3 DNA, CDR3 protein. The D gene is left open where the match is weak. A row's size may be missing; if present it is once, few, many or a size class.

V: TRBV4-2
J: TRBJ2-5
D: NA
size: NA
DNA: TGTGCCAGCAGCCAAGAGGGGGTGGGGGCGGAGACCCAGTACTTC
CDR3: CASSQEGVGAETQYF

V: TRBV4-2
J: TRBJ2-7
D: TRBD2
size: NA
DNA: TGTGCCAGCACCCTAGCGGGAGGAGGCGACGAGCAGTACTTC
CDR3: CASTLAGGGDEQYF

V: TRBV5-1
J: TRBJ2-3
D: TRBD2
size: NA
DNA: TGCGCCAGCAGGGAAGGGGCGGCTAGCGGGCGGAATACGCAGTATTTT
CDR3: CASREGAASGRNTQYF

V: TRBV7-9
J: TRBJ2-7
D: NA
size: few
DNA: TGTGCCAGCAGCTCCCCGGGTTACGAGCAGTACTTC
CDR3: CASSSPGYEQYF

V: TRBV5-1
J: TRBJ2-1
D: TRBD2
size: NA
DNA: TGCGCCAGCAGCTTCGTTGCGGGAGGGAACAATGAGCAGTTCTTC
CDR3: CASSFVAGGNNEQFF

V: TRBV9
J: TRBJ1-2
D: NA
size: once
DNA: TGTGCCAGCAGCGTAGGTGGGGGCATGGGCTACACCTTC
CDR3: CASSVGGGMGYTF

V: TRBV19
J: TRBJ2-1
D: TRBD1
size: NA
DNA: TGTGCCAGTAGTCCACGGAGTAGGACAGGGGTATACAATGAGCAGTTCTTC
CDR3: CASSPRSRTGVYNEQFF

V: TRBV19
J: TRBJ1-3
D: NA
size: few
DNA: TGTGCCAGTAGTGAGGACAGCGGAAACACCATATATTTT
CDR3: CASSEDSGNTIYF

V: TRBV5-1
J: TRBJ1-1
D: TRBD1
size: once
DNA: TGCGCCAGCAGCTGGACAGGCGGCAATGAAGCTTTCTTT
CDR3: CASSWTGGNEAFF

V: TRBV2
J: TRBJ1-1
D: NA
size: NA
DNA: TGTGCCAGCAGTGCACAGAAAAACACTGAAGCTTTCTTT
CDR3: CASSAQKNTEAFF

V: TRBV5-1
J: TRBJ2-7
D: TRBD2
size: NA
DNA: TGCGCCAGCAGCTTGTGGACTAGCGGGAAGTACGAGCAGTACTTC
CDR3: CASSLWTSGKYEQYF

V: TRBV2
J: TRBJ2-1
D: TRBD2
size: NA
DNA: TGTGCCAGCAGTCCGACTAGCGGGGTGTACAATGAGCAGTTCTTC
CDR3: CASSPTSGVYNEQFF

V: TRBV7-2
J: TRBJ2-3
D: NA
size: once
DNA: TGTGCCAGCAGCTTAGCGCCGACAGCCGGTGGGGATACGCAGTATTTT
CDR3: CASSLAPTAGGDTQYF

V: TRBV6-4
J: TRBJ2-1
D: TRBD2
size: NA
DNA: TGTGCCAGCAGTGAACAGGCTAGCGGGAGTCAAAATGAGCAGTTCTTC
CDR3: CASSEQASGSQNEQFF

V: TRBV19
J: TRBJ2-5
D: NA
size: NA
DNA: TGTGCCAGTAGTATTAACGGGAGAGGCGGAGAGACCCAGTACTTC
CDR3: CASSINGRGGETQYF

V: TRBV2
J: TRBJ1-4
D: NA
size: NA
DNA: TGTGCCAGCAGTGAAGGGCGGATTGATGAAAAACTGTTTTTT
CDR3: CASSEGRIDEKLFF

V: TRBV3-1/TRBV3-2
J: TRBJ1-1
D: NA
size: NA
DNA: TGTGCCAGCAGCCAACGGGGGGCTATGAACACTGAAGCTTTCTTT
CDR3: CASSQRGAMNTEAFF

V: TRBV18
J: TRBJ1-1
D: NA
size: NA
DNA: TGTGCCAGCTCACTTGGACAGTCTGAAGCTTTCTTT
CDR3: CASSLGQSEAFF

V: TRBV24-1
J: TRBJ2-3
D: NA
size: NA
DNA: TGTGCCACCAGTGATGCCGACAGCAGTAGGTTCACAGATACGCAGTATTTT
CDR3: CATSDADSSRFTDTQYF

V: TRBV19
J: TRBJ1-5
D: TRBD1
size: NA
DNA: TGTGCCAGGACAGGGAAGGAAAGCAATCAGCCCCAGCATTTT
CDR3: CARTGKESNQPQHF

V: TRBV14
J: TRBJ2-5
D: TRBD2
size: NA
DNA: TGTGCCAGCAGCCCCCTGGTTAGCGGGGGAGCGCAGTACTTC
CDR3: CASSPLVSGGAQYF

V: TRBV7-8
J: TRBJ1-1
D: TRBD1
size: NA
DNA: TGTGCCAGCAGCACCCCGACAGGGGTAAACACTGAAGCTTTCTTT
CDR3: CASSTPTGVNTEAFF

V: TRBV7-3
J: TRBJ1-1
D: NA
size: NA
DNA: TGTGCCAGCAGCCCGGGGGGACCTATGAACACTGAAGCTTTCTTT
CDR3: CASSPGGPMNTEAFF

V: TRBV15
J: TRBJ2-3
D: NA
size: few
DNA: TGTGCCACCAGCAGAGTAACAGGGTTCACAGATACGCAGTATTTT
CDR3: CATSRVTGFTDTQYF

V: TRBV5-1
J: TRBJ1-2
D: NA
size: NA
DNA: TGCGCCAGCAGCCCCCATATGCGGGTTCGGTATGGCTACACCTTC
CDR3: CASSPHMRVRYGYTF

V: TRBV19
J: TRBJ1-2
D: TRBD1
size: NA
DNA: TGTGCCAGTAAGCTAACAGGGGTTTTCTATGGCTACACCTTC
CDR3: CASKLTGVFYGYTF

V: TRBV28
J: TRBJ2-5
D: TRBD2
size: NA
DNA: TGTGCCAGCAGTTGGGAGACTAGCGGGAGTAGCGAGACCCAGTACTTC
CDR3: CASSWETSGSSETQYF

V: TRBV28
J: TRBJ1-5
D: TRBD1
size: NA
DNA: TGTGCCAGCAGTCCCTCGGACAGGGCCGGCAATCAGCCCCAGCATTTT
CDR3: CASSPSDRAGNQPQHF

V: TRBV24-1
J: TRBJ2-3
D: TRBD2
size: NA
DNA: TGTGCCACCAGTGACCTGGGACTAGACACAGATACGCAGTATTTT
CDR3: CATSDLGLDTDTQYF

V: TRBV12-3/TRBV12-4
J: TRBJ2-1
D: TRBD1
size: NA
DNA: TGTGCCAGCAGTCAGGGGGACAATGAGCAGTTCTTC
CDR3: CASSQGDNEQFF

V: TRBV2
J: TRBJ2-5
D: NA
size: NA
DNA: TGTGCCAGCAGATTACTAGAGACCCAGTACTTC
CDR3: CASRLLETQYF

V: TRBV13
J: TRBJ1-1
D: NA
size: few
DNA: TGTGCCAGCAGCATCGTGAGTACTGAAGCTTTCTTT
CDR3: CASSIVSTEAFF

V: TRBV7-9
J: TRBJ2-1
D: NA
size: once
DNA: TGTGCCAGCAGCTTATCGGGACTCAACTACAATGAGCAGTTCTTC
CDR3: CASSLSGLNYNEQFF